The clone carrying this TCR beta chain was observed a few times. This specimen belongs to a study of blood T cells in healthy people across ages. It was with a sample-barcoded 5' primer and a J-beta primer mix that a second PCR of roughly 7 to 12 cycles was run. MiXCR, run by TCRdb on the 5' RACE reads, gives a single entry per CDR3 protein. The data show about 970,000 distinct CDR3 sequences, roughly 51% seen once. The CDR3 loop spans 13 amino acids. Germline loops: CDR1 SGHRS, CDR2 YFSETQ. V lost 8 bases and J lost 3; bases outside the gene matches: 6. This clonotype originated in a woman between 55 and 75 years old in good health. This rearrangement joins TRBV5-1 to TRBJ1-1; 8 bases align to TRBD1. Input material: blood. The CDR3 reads CASRTGRDTEAFF. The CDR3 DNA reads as TGCGCCAGTCGGACAGGGCGGGACACTGAAGCTTTCTTT.